The 20 T cell receptor beta chains given below trace back to one sample, sequenced in a study of beta chain features in type 1 diabetes. Sequencing targeted expressed TCRB transcripts, as all isolated RNA had been reverse transcribed. Repertoires were generated with immunoSEQ multiplex PCR, while TCRdb's copy carries only in-frame clones and drops some. The table records roughly 350,000 clones, 11% of them present only once. Sequencing input: naive CD4+ T cells from blood. Receptor source: a woman younger than 45 in good health.

This clone came up many times. This sequence joins TRBV29-1 and TRBJ2-6; a possible D gene is TRBD1 (6 bases). Germline CDR1 and CDR2: SQVTM and ANQGSEA. With 7 bases removed from V and 1 base from J, the gap between germline ends came to 8 bases. The CDR3 is 13 residues long. The CDR3 coding sequence is TGCAGCGCTACAGGGTCTGGGGCCAACGTCCTGACTTTC. Protein product: CSATGSGANVLTF.

This clone was observed a few times. The chain joins TRBV15 to TRBJ2-6; a possible D gene is TRBD2 (5 bases). The CDR3 consists of 17 residues. Germline V gene lookup returns CDR1 LNHNV and CDR2 YYDKDF (reference sequence). Trimming pared 1 base from V and 2 bases from J, leaving 12 bases between. The CDR3 sequence: CATSRAPGNPGANVLTF. For the CDR3, the DNA is TGTGCCACCAGCAGAGCCCCCGGGAACCCTGGGGCCAACGTCCTGACTTTC.

This rearrangement joins TRBV4-2 to TRBJ2-7, with D perhaps TRBD2 (6 bases). V gave up 4 bases and J gave up 8 bases, with 18 bases separating them. This CDR3 spans 14 amino acids. Germline values: CDR1 LGHNA, CDR2 YNFKEQ. CDR3 DNA sequence: TGTGCCAGCAGCCCCCCGGGGCGGGATACCCAGCAGTACTTC. This gives the protein CASSPPGRDTQQYF.

This clone was detected only a few times. V is TRBV7-2 and J is TRBJ2-1; 11 bases line up with TRBD2. Germline trimming cut 0 bases from V and 2 bases from J; bases unmatched to any gene: 0. The CDR3 spans 16 residues. CDR1 SGHTA and CDR2 FQGNSA come from the germline V gene. The CDR3 is CASSLAGLAAYNEQFF. CDR3 nucleotides: TGTGCCAGCAGCTTAGCGGGACTAGCGGCCTACAATGAGCAGTTCTTC.

The chain carries TRBV5-6 and TRBJ2-3, with 7 bases matching TRBD1. CDR3 size: 16 residues. Germline CDR1 and CDR2: SGHDT and YYEEEE. Trimming at V came to 3 bases and at J to 1 base, leaving 8 bases not matched to a gene. The CDR3 reads CASSYITGTGTDTQYF. Written as DNA, the CDR3 is TGTGCCAGCAGCTATATAACCGGGACAGGCACAGATACGCAGTATTTT.

This clone has a handful of counts. The chain employs TRBV4-3 and TRBJ1-4; weak D call: TRBD1 (5 bases). The CDR3 loop spans 15 amino acids. Trimming left V 3 bases short and J 7 bases short, with 15 bases between. The V gene's germline CDR1 is LGHNA and CDR2 YSLEER. DNA for the CDR3: TGCGCCAGCAGCCAGTTCAGGCAGGGTGGTGAAAAACTGTTTTTT. This codes for CASSQFRQGGEKLFF.

The genes are TRBV7-9 and TRBJ2-1; D possibly corresponds to TRBD1 (5 bases). The ends were cut back, 3 bases at V and 10 bases at J, with 22 bases in the middle. The germline V gene has CDR1 SEHNR and CDR2 FQNEAQ (reference sequence). CDR3 size: 16 residues. The CDR3 sequence: CASSFGRGDIMKEQFF. The CDR3 DNA follows: TGTGCCAGCAGCTTCGGAAGGGGCGACATAATGAAGGAGCAGTTCTTC.

The V call is TRBV18, the J call TRBJ2-7; 7 bases agree with TRBD2. Germline CDR1 and CDR2: KGHSH and LQKENI. The CDR3 runs 13 residues. Unmatched junction bases numbered 9, after V lost 6 bases and J lost 7 bases. CDR3 amino acids: CASSPRGGEEQYF. As DNA, the CDR3 is TGTGCCAGCTCGCCCCGGGGAGGGGAAGAGCAGTACTTC.

This clone was detected once. The CDR3 sequence is CASSLQGPETQYF. Here the CDR3 DNA reads TGTGCCAGCAGCTTACAGGGCCCAGAGACCCAGTACTTC. The chain combines TRBV7-3 with TRBJ2-5, with D possibly TRBD1 on 5 matching bases. The germline V and J ends were trimmed by 2 bases and 4 bases, with 8 bases remaining between them. The CDR3 extends over 13 amino acids. Germline V gene data show CDR1 as SGHTA and CDR2 as FQGTGA.

This clone was seen a handful of times. V and J are TRBV5-1 and TRBJ2-3, with 9 bases lining up with TRBD2. CDR1 and CDR2 from the germline V gene are SGHRS and YFSETQ. This CDR3 comprises 18 residues. Germline trimming cut 0 bases from V and 5 bases from J; bases unmatched to any gene: 13. The DNA for the CDR3 is TGCGCCAGCAGCTTGGTTCGCGGGAGGGAAACTCTCGGAGATACGCAGTATTTT. It is translated as CASSLVRGRETLGDTQYF.

This clone was detected only a few times. V is TRBV28 and J is TRBJ2-1; 11 nucleotides agree with TRBD2. The CDR3 is made up of 17 amino acids. V lost 5 bases to trimming and J lost 3 bases; unmatched junction nucleotides: 9. Germline V gene data show CDR1 as MDHEN and CDR2 as SYDVKM. The DNA of the CDR3 is TGTGCCAGCAGTCCCCGACTAGCGGGGCTAAACTACAATGAGCAGTTCTTC. It encodes CASSPRLAGLNYNEQFF. The variable domain in full, completed from reference TRBV28 and TRBJ2-1, reads DVKVTQSSRYLVKRTGEKVFLECVQDMDHENMFWYRQDPGLGLRLIYFSYDVKMKEKGDIPEGYSVSREKKERFSLILESASTNQTSMYLCASSPRLAGLNYNEQFFGPGTRLTVL.

In its sample, this clone was seen a few times. The CDR3 region has the DNA TGTGCCAGCAGCTTAAACAGTGTTAGCACAGATACGCAGTATTTT. This translates into CASSLNSVSTDTQYF. The chain employs TRBV7-2 and TRBJ2-3; the D is unclear. Germline CDR1 SGHTA, CDR2 FQGNSA. This CDR3 is built from 15 residues. The V end lost 2 bases, the J end lost 0 bases, and 9 bases lay between the germline ends.

This clone came up a few times. The V and J genes are TRBV7-2 and TRBJ2-1; TRBD2 aligns across 9 bases. The V gene's germline CDR1 is SGHTA and CDR2 FQGNSA. The CDR3 covers 16 residues. Germline trimming cut 2 bases from V and 1 base from J; bases unmatched to any gene: 3. The CDR3 DNA is TGTGCCAGCAGCTTATTAGCGGGAGCGTCCTACAATGAGCAGTTCTTC. Its protein product is CASSLLAGASYNEQFF.

This clone has a handful of counts. The gene calls are TRBV6-1 and TRBJ1-1; no reliable D call. This CDR3 contains 14 residues. Germline V gives CDR1 MNHNS, CDR2 SASEGT. Trimming took 1 base from V and 0 from J, leaving 6 bases between them. The CDR3 DNA follows: TGTGCCAGCAGTGAAGGCGGGTTGAACACTGAAGCTTTCTTT. Amino acids: CASSEGGLNTEAFF.

This rearrangement joins TRBV27 to TRBJ2-7; D remains ambiguous. Germline V gene lookup returns CDR1 MNHEY and CDR2 SMNVEV (reference sequence). This CDR3 comprises 14 residues. Trimming took off 4 bases at V and 1 base at J, with 11 bases between the two ends. Here the CDR3 reads CASSSQTQSYEQYF. The CDR3 coding sequence is TGTGCCAGCAGTTCTCAGACACAGTCCTACGAGCAGTACTTC.

V usage is TRBV6-5 and J usage is TRBJ1-1, with D unresolved. This CDR3 is 15 amino acids long. Germline V gene lookup returns CDR1 MNHEY and CDR2 SVGAGI. The V end was cut by 1 base, the J end by 5 bases, with 14 bases between. In DNA form, the CDR3 reads TGTGCCAGCAGTTACTGGGCAGCGCAGCGGACTGAAGCTTTCTTT. Translating gives CASSYWAAQRTEAFF.

Details on this clone: Different DNA sequences within this sample yield the same CDR3. The J gene is TRBJ2-3, the V gene TRBV7-2; no clear D gene. The CDR3 has 13 residues. Between the trimmed V and J ends, which lost 2 bases and 3 bases, there was a span of 6 bases. Per germline, CDR1 SGHTA and CDR2 FQGNSA. CDR3 sequence (DNA): TGTGCCAGCAGCTTACCCGGGACAGATACGCAGTATTTT. It specifies CASSLPGTDTQYF.

The sample holds a few counts of this clone. The chain is built from TRBV4-3 and TRBJ2-6; D possibly corresponds to TRBD2 (6 bases). Trimming removed 0 bases from V and 0 bases from J, with 12 bases in between. Germline-derived CDR1 and CDR2 are LGHNA and YSLEER. The length of the CDR3 is 18 residues. The CDR3: CASSQDLEGTSGANVLTF. In nucleotides, the CDR3 is TGCGCCAGCAGCCAAGATCTGGAGGGAACCTCTGGGGCCAACGTCCTGACTTTC.

A few counts support this clone. The rearrangement joins TRBV7-2 to TRBJ2-1; D might be TRBD2 (5 bases). V lost 3 bases and J 5 bases, leaving 14 bases between the germline ends. The CDR3 runs to 15 residues. Germline loops: CDR1 SGHTA, CDR2 FQGNSA. The CDR3 here is CASSLWTSSHNEQFF. DNA of the CDR3: TGTGCCAGCAGCTTGTGGACTTCCAGTCACAATGAGCAGTTCTTC.

This clone has only a few counts. This chain connects TRBV29-1 to TRBJ2-2; 7 bases match TRBD2. Germline V lookup: CDR1 SQVTM, CDR2 ANQGSEA. V lost 7 bases and J lost 1; bases outside the gene matches: 18. The CDR3 totals 18 residues. CDR3 DNA: TGCAGCGCTCAGTGGGGGTCCGGCGGCGGGAGGAACACCGGGGAGCTGTTTTTT. Translation gives CSAQWGSGGGRNTGELFF.